The text below deals with one TCR beta chain. Its antigen is not known. PCR was performed using 60 Vbeta and 13 Jbeta primers. Here immunoSEQ multiplex PCR was the method, and the copy in TCRdb shows in-frame clones only, minus some. This repertoire shows 99,000 or so clones, roughly 80% found once; its top ten account for over 15%. This entry is derived from a study of cytomegalovirus exposure and HLA in healthy donors. General study points: Apparent HLA restriction characterized most CMV-associated TCR beta chains in a later analysis. In vitro work confirmed that three CMV-associated chains recognize CMV antigens.

The CDR3 consists of 15 residues. The germline gives CDR1 WNHNN, CDR2 SYGVQD (reference sequence). V lost 3 bases to trimming and J lost 1 base; unmatched junction nucleotides: 2. This sequence originates from a man aged 55 to 70 in good health and CMV-seropositive. The V gene is TRBV10-1, the J gene TRBJ2-3; 9 positions match TRBD2. The source material was PBMCs. CDR3: CASSERLAGTDTQYF. The CDR3 DNA reads as TGCGCCAGCAGTGAACGACTAGCGGGCACAGATACGCAGTATTTT.